This T cell receptor (beta chain) was recorded in a study of metastatic and nonmetastatic thyroid tumors. At the level of the study: Malignant thyroid and benign thyroid patients provided blood and tumor or nodule tissue whose repertoires were compared.

Thyroid surgery took place with no prior treatment in any patient. Germline V gene lookup returns CDR1 SGHNT and CDR2 YENEEA. The CDR3 has 13 amino acids. V lost 3 bases and J lost 5, with 10 bases in between. With MiXCR, TCRdb reprocessed the PCR reads. The sample records around 6,100 clones, 25% to 30% being singletons. The sample taken for sequencing was adjacent normal tissue. This receptor was taken from a female donor with papillary thyroid cancer or a benign thyroid nodule (not recorded which). Some clones in this sample may be carry-over from other donors' samples. The chain is built from TRBV11-3 and TRBJ1-1; D is undetermined. CDR3 loop: CASSFNGRTEAFF. The CDR3 nucleotides are TGTGCCAGCAGCTTTAATGGGCGGACTGAAGCTTTCTTT.